The 32 T cell receptor beta chains in this list originate from one sample, sequenced in a study of regulatory T cells in long-lasting Graves disease. Time point indicated: newly diagnosed GD, antithyroid drugs for less than 3 months. PBMC RNA was the source of the TCR library. Libraries of TCR beta came from iRepertoire HTBI primers plus Arm-PCR of CDR3 regions. TCRdb processed the multiplex PCR reads anew with MiXCR; each CDR3 protein has one entry. The table lists about 540,000 distinct CDR3 sequences, 13% of them singletons, with approximately 9.3% in the top ten. In addition, the sample was reused for a study of T cells in Graves' hyperthyroidism and ophthalmopathy.

Source: peripheral blood mononuclear cells (PBMCs), taken at new diagnosis, from a patient treated with antithyroid drugs. These receptors all stem from a man in his thirties or forties with Graves disease.

To note about this clonotype: One end of the junction is discordant with germline, which a read error may explain. This chain connects TRBV6-1 to TRBJ2-3; D may be TRBD1 or TRBD2 (5 bases each). Per the germline V gene, CDR1 is MNHNS and CDR2 is SASEGT. The CDR3 is 13 residues long. CDR3: CASNLGRTDTQYF. CDR3 coding DNA: TGTGCAAGCAATTTGGGACGCACAGATACGCAGTATTTT.

The J gene is TRBJ2-3, the V gene TRBV20-1; 8 nucleotides match TRBD2. With 0 bases clipped from V and 3 bases from J, the junction kept 2 bases outside the gene matches. CDR3 size: 14 residues. The V gene's germline CDR1 is DFQATT and CDR2 SNEGSKA (reference sequence). CDR3 DNA: TGCAGTGCTAGAGACCCGGGGGGGACAGATACGCAGTATTTT. This codes for CSARDPGGTDTQYF.

This clonotype has just a few counts. The genes are TRBV29-1 and TRBJ2-5; D remains ambiguous. Trimming shortened V by 4 bases and J by 2 bases, and 20 bases separated the two germline ends. Per germline, CDR1 SQVTM and CDR2 ANQGSEA. The CDR3 spans 16 residues. This chain's CDR3 is CSVGLRSYLFQETQYF. In DNA form, the CDR3 reads TGCAGCGTTGGTTTGCGGAGCTACTTATTTCAAGAGACCCAGTACTTC.

This clonotype was seen repeatedly, ten times or more. The chain employs TRBV12-3 or TRBV12-4 and TRBJ2-1; TRBD1 agrees at 9 bases. The CDR3 length is 14 residues. The ends lost 7 bases at V and 5 bases at J; junction bases unmatched: 6. The CDR3 sequence: CASMDRGINNEQFF. The CDR3 DNA sequence: TGTGCCAGCATGGACAGGGGTATCAACAATGAGCAGTTCTTC.

This clonotype was detected ten times or more. The chain employs TRBV27 and TRBJ2-7; 7 nucleotides line up with TRBD1. With V trimmed by 2 bases and J by 4 bases, 5 bases remained unmatched. Germline CDR1 is MNHEY and CDR2 is SMNVEV (reference sequence). This CDR3 has 14 residues. The chain's CDR3 is CASSLRGGAYEQYF. CDR3 DNA sequence: TGTGCCAGCAGTTTACGAGGGGGCGCGTACGAGCAGTACTTC.

This clonotype appeared many times. This chain links TRBV30 with TRBJ2-2; D is ambiguous. Germline-derived CDR1 and CDR2 are GTSNPN and SVGIG (reference sequence). CDR3 size: 14 residues. V lost 0 bases to trimming and J lost 4 bases, with 9 bases between them. CDR3 in DNA: TGTGCCTGGAGTGTTCGGGCCATCACCGGGGAGCTGTTTTTT. Encoded protein: CAWSVRAITGELFF.

This sequence joins TRBV4-2 and TRBJ2-1, with unresolved D. The CDR3 sequence is 15 residues long. V lost 5 bases to trimming and J lost 0 bases, with 11 bases between them. The germline V gene encodes CDR1 LGHNA and CDR2 YNFKEQ. The CDR3 nucleotides are TGTGCCAGCAGCTTAGAAGCAAGCTCCTACAATGAGCAGTTCTTC. Protein product: CASSLEASSYNEQFF.

This clonotype was seen many times. The chain is built from TRBV11-2 and TRBJ1-1; D possibly corresponds to TRBD1 (5 bases). The ends were cut back, 0 bases at V and 3 bases at J, with 8 bases in the middle. Germline V gives CDR1 SGHAT, CDR2 FQNNGV. This CDR3 comprises 14 residues. CDR3 sequence: CASSLDGAYTEAFF. Written as DNA, the CDR3 is TGTGCCAGCAGCTTAGACGGGGCTTACACTGAAGCTTTCTTT.

Ten or more counts support this clonotype. The chain is built from TRBV29-1 and TRBJ1-3, with D unclear. The CDR3 consists of 15 residues. Trimming removed 4 bases from V and 0 bases from J, with 13 bases in between. CDR1 and CDR2 from the germline V gene are SQVTM and ANQGSEA. The CDR3 is CSVAGGRNSGNTIYF. Written as DNA, the CDR3 is TGCAGCGTTGCAGGAGGACGTAACTCTGGAAACACCATATATTTT.

Concerning this clonotype: Being one base from a much bigger clone, this may be a read error. The V call is TRBV7-9, the J call TRBJ2-2; weak D call: TRBD2 (6 bases). This CDR3 has 16 residues. Trimming pared 6 bases from V and 2 bases from J, leaving 16 bases between. Germline CDR1 is SEHNR and CDR2 is FQNEAQ (reference sequence). The CDR3 nucleotides read TGTGCCAGCAGGGCGTCCCGGAGGGCTAACACCGGGGAGCTGTTTTTT. This sequence encodes CASRASRRANTGELFF. Together with reference TRBV7-9 and TRBJ2-2, the CDR3 gives the full variable domain: DTGVSQNPRHKITKRGQNVTFRCDPISEHNRLYWYRQTLGQGPEFLTYFQNEAQLEKSRLLSDRFSAERPKGSFSTLEIQRTEQGDSAMYLCASRASRRANTGELFFGEGSRLTVL.

The gene calls are TRBV20-1 and TRBJ1-3; 7 bases map to TRBD1. After removal of 6 bases from V and 4 bases from J, the junction contained 18 bases not matched to a gene. The CDR3 runs 17 residues. CDR1 and CDR2 (germline): DFQATT, SNEGSKA (reference sequence). Here the CDR3 DNA reads TGCAGTGCCAAAATCCTGAGACAGGGTGTTTGGGGAAACACCATATATTTT. This gives the protein CSAKILRQGVWGNTIYF.

The sample holds a few counts of this clonotype. V usage is TRBV19 and J usage is TRBJ2-5; 10 bases line up with TRBD2. V lost 3 bases, J lost 6 bases, and 13 bases stayed unmatched. The CDR3 totals 17 residues. The germline gives CDR1 LNHDA, CDR2 SQIVND (reference sequence). The CDR3 bases are TGTGCCAGTAGTATGAGAGCGAGCGGGAGGGCAAGGAAGACCCAGTACTTC. It codes for CASSMRASGRARKTQYF.

In this sample, this clonotype turned up many times. V usage is TRBV12-3 or TRBV12-4 and J usage is TRBJ2-7; weak D call: TRBD2 (6 bases). Trimming cost V 5 bases and J 9 bases, with 17 bases left between them. The CDR3 length is 13 residues. CDR3 DNA sequence: TGTGCCAGCAGTGTTTGGGGGGACGGGGCGCAGTACTTC. This sequence encodes CASSVWGDGAQYF.

This clonotype was seen at least ten times. The V gene is TRBV7-8, the J gene TRBJ2-3, with 14 bases fitting TRBD2. Germline CDR1 is SGHVS and CDR2 is FQNEAQ. The CDR3 totals 17 residues. J gave up 6 bases and V 6 bases, and 11 bases lay outside the gene matches. The CDR3 reads CASSSMGLAGDHDTQYF. The DNA of the CDR3 is TGTGCCAGCAGTTCGATGGGACTAGCGGGAGATCACGATACGCAGTATTTT.

This clonotype was seen many times. The chain has TRBV13 and TRBJ2-2; the D is unclear. Trimming took off 0 bases at V and 6 bases at J, with 2 bases between the two ends. CDR3 length: 12 amino acids. From germline, CDR1 is PRHDT and CDR2 FYEKMQ (reference sequence). The CDR3 DNA reads TGTGCCAGCAGCTTAGGGGCCGGGGAGCTGTTTTTT. Encoded protein: CASSLGAGELFF.

This clonotype has at least ten counts. The chain employs TRBV12-3 or TRBV12-4 and TRBJ1-2, with TRBD1 identical over 10 bases. CDR3 size: 16 residues. Trimming removed 6 bases from V and 7 bases from J; junction bases left unmatched: 14. CDR3 sequence reads: CASSENPRGQGSGYTF. The DNA for the CDR3 is TGTGCCAGCAGCGAAAACCCTCGGGGACAGGGGAGTGGCTACACCTTC.

The chain has TRBV19 and TRBJ1-4, with D perhaps matching TRBD1 (5 bases). V shed 7 bases and J shed 0 bases, with 15 bases lying between them. CDR3 length equals 16 residues. From germline, CDR1 is LNHDA and CDR2 SQIVND (reference sequence). CDR3 DNA: TGTGCCAGTACCACTTGGGGGACGGCAACTAATGAAAAACTGTTTTTT. Translation: CASTTWGTATNEKLFF.

This clonotype was observed once. The genes are TRBV30 and TRBJ1-6; D remains unclear. CDR1 is GTSNPN and CDR2 is SVGIG in the germline V gene (reference sequence). The CDR3 is 13 residues long. Trimming pared 3 bases from V and 8 bases from J, leaving 11 bases between. The CDR3 DNA is TGTGCCTGGAGCGCCAGTGGGGATTCACCCCTCCACTTT. Translating gives CAWSASGDSPLHF.

This clonotype was detected a few times. The genes are TRBV24-1 and TRBJ2-1; D unresolved. Between the trimmed V and J ends, which lost 0 bases and 2 bases, there was a span of 13 bases. The CDR3 totals 17 residues. Germline V gives CDR1 KGHDR, CDR2 SFDVKD. Here the CDR3 DNA reads TGTGCCACCAGTGATTTGCCCCCAGGAGAGACCTACAATGAGCAGTTCTTC. Its protein product is CATSDLPPGETYNEQFF.

This clonotype was detected ten times or more. The V and J genes are TRBV24-1 and TRBJ2-2; 8 nucleotides agree with TRBD2. V was pared by 10 bases and J by 3 bases, with 9 bases of the junction left unmatched. This CDR3 comprises 15 residues. The germline V gene encodes CDR1 KGHDR and CDR2 SFDVKD. The CDR3 here is CATRPSGSYTGELFF. As DNA, the CDR3 is TGTGCCACGCGCCCGAGCGGGAGCTACACCGGGGAGCTGTTTTTT.

The chain recombines TRBV3-1 with TRBJ2-7, with D possibly TRBD2 on 6 matching bases. Germline-derived CDR1 and CDR2 are LGHDT and YNNKEL (reference sequence). The CDR3 has 17 residues. V lost 4 bases and J 5 bases, leaving 24 bases between the germline ends. CDR3: CASSPYHDARDSHEQYF. Written as DNA, the CDR3 is TGTGCCAGCAGCCCCTACCACGATGCGCGGGATTCCCACGAGCAGTACTTC.

This clonotype is medium-sized (0.01 to 0.1%) within its sample. This chain joins TRBV24-1 and TRBJ2-3; TRBD2 might be the D (5 bases). Trimming stripped 4 bases from V and 9 bases from J, with 10 bases between. Germline V CDR1 and CDR2: KGHDR, SFDVKD. The CDR3 is 12 residues long. The CDR3 DNA follows: TGTGCCACCAGTGACTTTGGAGGAACGCAGTATTTT. It encodes CATSDFGGTQYF.

The table lists this clonotype with many counts. The chain uses TRBV20-1 and TRBJ2-7; 7 bases are a match to TRBD1. This CDR3 comprises 13 residues. Per germline, CDR1 DFQATT and CDR2 SNEGSKA (reference sequence). V lost 5 bases, J lost 1 base, and 5 bases stayed unmatched. CDR3: CSAVQGLSYEQYF. The CDR3 DNA reads TGCAGTGCTGTACAGGGGCTTTCCTACGAGCAGTACTTC.

To note about this clonotype: Likely a read error: the CDR3 ends without its conserved phenylalanine or tryptophan. The rearrangement joins TRBV30 to TRBJ1-1; perhaps TRBD1 as D (5 bases). The CDR3 extends over 13 amino acids. Germline V gene lookup returns CDR1 GTSNPN and CDR2 SVGIG (reference sequence). The V end lost 1 base, the J end lost 6 bases, and 12 bases lay between the germline ends. This CDR3 reads CAWSAPGRAEAFL. The CDR3 DNA is TGTGCCTGGAGTGCCCCAGGGAGGGCTGAAGCTTTCCTT.

This clonotype was seen many times. This chain links TRBV7-2 with TRBJ2-5, with TRBD2 matching 7 bases. Germline V gene data show CDR1 as SGHTA and CDR2 as FQGNSA. V was clipped by 4 bases and J by 5 bases; unmatched bases: 7. The CDR3 length is 14 residues. The CDR3 here is CASSSGLGVETQYF. In nucleotides, the CDR3 is TGTGCCAGCAGCTCTGGACTAGGAGTTGAGACCCAGTACTTC.

This clonotype has ten or more counts. The DNA of the CDR3 is TGTGCCAGCCGGGGGTTCCGAAACACCGGGGAGCTGTTTTTT. This encodes CASRGFRNTGELFF. This chain connects TRBV11-2 to TRBJ2-2, with D tentatively TRBD2 (6 bases). Trimming removed 8 bases from V and 2 bases from J, with 12 bases in between. This CDR3 region has 14 residues. Per the germline V gene, CDR1 is SGHAT and CDR2 is FQNNGV.

The chain recombines TRBV30 with TRBJ2-7, with 7 bases identical to TRBD2. Per the germline V gene, CDR1 is GTSNPN and CDR2 is SVGIG (reference sequence). This CDR3 is 13 amino acids long. CDR3 bases: TGTGCAATGGGGGAGGGGTGGAACTACGAGCAGTACTTC. It encodes CAMGEGWNYEQYF.

The rearrangement joins TRBV20-1 to TRBJ2-3, with D possibly TRBD2 on 5 matching bases. This CDR3 comprises 14 residues. Germline V gene lookup returns CDR1 DFQATT and CDR2 SNEGSKA (reference sequence). Trimming took 1 base from V and 4 from J, leaving 12 bases between them. The CDR3 nucleotides are TGCAGTGCTAGAGTAGTTGGGAGTCCAGATACGCAGTATTTT. This sequence encodes CSARVVGSPDTQYF.

This clonotype was observed at least ten times. The chain combines TRBV20-1 with TRBJ2-3; D ambiguous. Germline V gives CDR1 DFQATT, CDR2 SNEGSKA (reference sequence). Trimming cost V 3 bases and J 5 bases, with 3 bases left between them. The CDR3 totals 10 residues. CDR3 in DNA: TGCAGTGCTAGCCGAGATACGCAGTATTTT. Residues: CSASRDTQYF.

This clonotype showed up just a few times. V is TRBV6-1 and J is TRBJ2-7, with D perhaps TRBD1 (5 bases). V lost 10 bases, J lost 3 bases, and 19 bases lay in between. Germline CDR1 is MNHNS and CDR2 is SASEGT. This CDR3 spans 14 amino acids. The CDR3 DNA follows: TGTGCCACCCATCGACAGCAAGCCATCTACGAGCAGTACTTC. Its protein is CATHRQQAIYEQYF.

This clonotype was found many times. This chain links TRBV27 with TRBJ2-3; 9 bases line up with TRBD2. The ends lost 4 bases at V and 0 bases at J; junction bases unmatched: 2. This CDR3 comprises 15 residues. The germline V gene encodes CDR1 MNHEY and CDR2 SMNVEV (reference sequence). CDR3 in DNA: TGTGCCAGCAGTTCTAGCGGGACAAGCACAGATACGCAGTATTTT. Its protein is CASSSSGTSTDTQYF.

With respect to this clonotype: A much larger clone lies one base from this, so it may be a read error. The gene calls are TRBV6-5 and TRBJ2-7; a weak D match, TRBD2 (6 bases). Germline loops: CDR1 MNHEY, CDR2 SVGAGI. The CDR3 length is 17 residues. For the CDR3, the DNA is TGTGCCAACAGTTACACACTAGCCGGGAGTGGGAACTACGAGCAGTACTTC. This gives the protein CANSYTLAGSGNYEQYF.